This T cell receptor beta chain emerged from a study of blood T cells in healthy people across ages. This clonotype was observed a handful of times. Its antigen is still unknown. Through a sample-barcoded 5' primer and a J-beta primer mix, a second PCR was run for 7 to 11 cycles. TCRdb passed the 5' RACE reads through MiXCR, listing each CDR3 protein once. Here the sample spans some 1.4 million distinct CDR3 sequences, 40% to 50% being singletons. Findings and caveats of the study: With age, beta diversity per million T cells declined roughly linearly, significantly by 30 to 40. Possibly confounding the expanded clonotype changes was the fact that donor CMV status was unknown. From one million sequenced T cells, diversity estimates were lower bounds.

This CDR3 spans 18 amino acids. Trimming at V came to 6 bases and at J to 2 bases, leaving 18 bases not matched to a gene. Germline V gives CDR1 MNHEY, CDR2 SVGEGT. Sequenced material: blood. The J gene is TRBJ1-2, the V gene TRBV6-2 or TRBV6-3; 7 bases are a match to TRBD1. The receptor was derived from a woman between 18 and 30 years old in good health. The CDR3 here is CASSPDREVLLSNYGYTF. DNA for the CDR3: TGTGCCAGCAGCCCTGACAGGGAGGTCCTGCTTTCGAACTATGGCTACACCTTC.